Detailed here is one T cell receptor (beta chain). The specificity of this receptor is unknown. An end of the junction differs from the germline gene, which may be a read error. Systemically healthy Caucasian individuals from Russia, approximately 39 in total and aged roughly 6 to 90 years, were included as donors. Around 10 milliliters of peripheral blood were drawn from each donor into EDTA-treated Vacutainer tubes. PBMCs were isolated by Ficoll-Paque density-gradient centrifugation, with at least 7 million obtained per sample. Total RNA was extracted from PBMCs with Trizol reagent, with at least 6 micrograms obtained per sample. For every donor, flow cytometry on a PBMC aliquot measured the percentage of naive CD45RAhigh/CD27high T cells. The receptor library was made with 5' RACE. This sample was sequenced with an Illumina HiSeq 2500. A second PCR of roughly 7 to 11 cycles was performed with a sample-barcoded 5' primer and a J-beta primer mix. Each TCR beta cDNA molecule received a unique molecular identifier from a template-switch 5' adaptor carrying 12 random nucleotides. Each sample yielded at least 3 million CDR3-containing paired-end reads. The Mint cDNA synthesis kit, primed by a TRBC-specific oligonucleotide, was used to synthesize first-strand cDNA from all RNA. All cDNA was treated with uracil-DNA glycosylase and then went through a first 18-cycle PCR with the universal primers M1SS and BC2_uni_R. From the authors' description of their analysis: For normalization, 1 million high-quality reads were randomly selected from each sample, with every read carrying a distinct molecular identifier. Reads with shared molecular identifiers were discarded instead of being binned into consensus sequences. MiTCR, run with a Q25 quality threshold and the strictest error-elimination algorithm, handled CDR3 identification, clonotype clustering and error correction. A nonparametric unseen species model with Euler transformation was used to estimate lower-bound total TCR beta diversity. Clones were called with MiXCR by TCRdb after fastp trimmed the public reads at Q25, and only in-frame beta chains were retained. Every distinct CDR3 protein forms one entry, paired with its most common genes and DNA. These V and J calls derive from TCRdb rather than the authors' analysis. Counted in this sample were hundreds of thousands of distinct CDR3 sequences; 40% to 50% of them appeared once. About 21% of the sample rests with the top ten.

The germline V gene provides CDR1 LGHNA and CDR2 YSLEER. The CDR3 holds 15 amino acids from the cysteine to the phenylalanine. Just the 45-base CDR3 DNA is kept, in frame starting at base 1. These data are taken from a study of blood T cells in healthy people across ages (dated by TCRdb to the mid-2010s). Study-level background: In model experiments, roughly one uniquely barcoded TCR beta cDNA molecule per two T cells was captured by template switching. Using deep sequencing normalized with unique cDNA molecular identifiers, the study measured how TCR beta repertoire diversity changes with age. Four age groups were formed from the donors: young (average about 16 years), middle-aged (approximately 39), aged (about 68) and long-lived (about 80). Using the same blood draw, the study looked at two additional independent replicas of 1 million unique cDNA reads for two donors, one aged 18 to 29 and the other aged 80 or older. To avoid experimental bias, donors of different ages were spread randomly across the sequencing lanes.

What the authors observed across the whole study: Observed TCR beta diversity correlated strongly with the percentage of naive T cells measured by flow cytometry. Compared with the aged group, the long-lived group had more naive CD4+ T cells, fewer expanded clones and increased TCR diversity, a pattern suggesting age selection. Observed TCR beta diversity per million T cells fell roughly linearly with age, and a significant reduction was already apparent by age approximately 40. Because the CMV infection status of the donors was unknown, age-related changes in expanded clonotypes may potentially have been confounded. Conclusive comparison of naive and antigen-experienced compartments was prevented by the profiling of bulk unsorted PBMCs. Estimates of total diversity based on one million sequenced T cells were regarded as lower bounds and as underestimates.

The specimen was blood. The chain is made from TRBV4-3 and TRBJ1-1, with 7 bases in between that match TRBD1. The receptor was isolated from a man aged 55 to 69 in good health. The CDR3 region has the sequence CDSSQTGGQGEEAFF. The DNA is TGCGACAGCAGCCAAACCGGTGGGCAGGGGGAAGAAGCTTTCTTT.